The 19 T cell receptor beta chains in this list originate from one sample, sequenced in a study of Graves' ophthalmopathy and Graves' hyperthyroidism. The sequenced template was RNA, covering the TCR beta CDR3 region. HTBI-primed RT-PCR formed the first round, and a multiplex PCR formed the second. TCRdb used MiXCR to reprocess the multiplex PCR reads, holding one entry per CDR3 protein. The sample holds about 550,000 distinct CDR3 sequences, 35% to 45% seen once. Specimen: peripheral blood or thyroid tissue (not recorded which). The receptors stem from an adult man with Graves' hyperthyroidism.

This clonotype was found many times. The V call is TRBV20-1, the J call TRBJ1-2; D not resolved. V was cut by 0 bases and J by 7 bases, with 15 bases left in between. Germline V gene data show CDR1 as DFQATT and CDR2 as SNEGSKA (reference sequence). This CDR3 contains 14 residues. In DNA, the CDR3 is TGCAGTGCTAGAGAGGATGCGGGGTCGGGTGGCTACACCTTC. Protein sequence: CSAREDAGSGGYTF.

This clonotype was found many times. The chain carries TRBV7-2 and TRBJ2-7, with TRBD1 identical over 7 bases. This CDR3 spans 14 amino acids. CDR1 is SGHTA, CDR2 FQGNSA, per germline. J gave up 2 bases and V 3 bases, and 4 bases lay outside the gene matches. The CDR3 region is CASSLGTVPYEQYF. The CDR3, as DNA: TGTGCCAGCAGCTTGGGGACAGTTCCCTACGAGCAGTACTTC.

This clonotype appeared many times. The rearrangement joins TRBV14 to TRBJ1-1; D is uncertain. CDR3 length: 15 residues. The ends were cut back, 1 base at V and 0 bases at J, with 9 bases in the middle. Germline-derived CDR1 and CDR2 are SGHDN and FVKESK. CDR3 in amino acids: CASSQGAVMNTEAFF. The CDR3 nucleotides are TGTGCCAGCAGCCAAGGGGCAGTGATGAACACTGAAGCTTTCTTT.

This clonotype occurred many times. This chain joins TRBV4-1 and TRBJ2-5, with 7 nucleotides matching TRBD2. Per the germline V gene, CDR1 is MGHRA and CDR2 is YSYEKL. This CDR3 comprises 16 residues. V shed 1 base and J 5 bases; nucleotides not matched to a gene: 10. CDR3 region: CASSQVYPSGWETQYF. CDR3 bases: TGCGCCAGCAGCCAAGTGTATCCTAGCGGATGGGAGACCCAGTACTTC.

Ten or more counts support this clonotype. The chain links TRBV2 to TRBJ2-5; unclear D gene. From germline, CDR1 is SNHLY and CDR2 FYNNEI. V was shortened by 6 bases and J by 4 bases, with 9 bases between the two germline ends. This CDR3 is built from 12 residues. The CDR3 DNA sequence: TGTGCCAGCAGCCCGGTGAGAGAGACCCAGTACTTC. This gives the protein CASSPVRETQYF.

Written as DNA, the CDR3 is TGCAGCGCACCATTAGCGGGGGCAGAGGACCTGACTTTC. This encodes CSAPLAGAEDLTF. The V and J genes are TRBV29-1 and TRBJ2-6; 9 bases are shared with TRBD2. The germline CDR1 and CDR2 sequences are SQVTM and ANQGSEA. The V gene end was trimmed by 7 bases and the J gene end by 15 bases; junction bases not matched to a gene: 13. The CDR3 length is 13 residues.

This clonotype was found many times. V gene TRBV6-5 combines with J gene TRBJ1-1; 8 bases are shared with TRBD1. CDR3 length: 16 amino acids. Germline V gene sequence: CDR1 MNHEY, CDR2 SVGAGI. Trimming removed 5 bases from V and 6 bases from J; junction bases left unmatched: 14. The CDR3 is CASSAAPGGLIAEAFF. Here the CDR3 DNA reads TGTGCCAGCAGTGCCGCGCCAGGGGGCCTTATCGCTGAAGCTTTCTTT.

This clonotype was counted at least ten times. The chain recombines TRBV7-8 with TRBJ2-5; 10 positions match TRBD2. CDR1 and CDR2 from the germline V gene are SGHVS and FQNEAQ. The CDR3 is 15 residues long. The V and J ends lost 4 bases and 2 bases, in that order; junction bases with no gene match: 4. CDR3 nucleotide sequence: TGTGCCAGCAGCTCAGCGGGGGGGAGACAAGAGACCCAGTACTTC. It encodes CASSSAGGRQETQYF.

This clonotype has more than one count but fewer than ten. This sequence joins TRBV9 and TRBJ2-2; D may be TRBD1 (6 bases). CDR1 SGDLS and CDR2 YYNGEE come from the germline V gene. The CDR3 has 14 amino acids. V was shortened by 8 bases and J by 2 bases, with 13 bases between the two germline ends. The CDR3 coding sequence is TGTGCCAGTTCCGGGACAACTAACACCGGGGAGCTGTTTTTT. Protein product: CASSGTTNTGELFF.

The chain couples TRBV10-2 to TRBJ2-3; TRBD2 matches 10 bases. After removal of 4 bases from V and 3 bases from J, the junction contained 4 bases not matched to a gene. This CDR3 is built from 15 residues. The germline CDR1 and CDR2 sequences are WSHSY and SAAADI. CDR3: CASSVLAGVTDTQYF. The DNA for the CDR3 is TGCGCCAGCAGTGTCCTAGCGGGAGTAACAGATACGCAGTATTTT.

This clonotype came up a few times. The V and J genes are TRBV6-1 and TRBJ1-1; 7 bases map to TRBD1. CDR3 size: 15 residues. Germline V gene data show CDR1 as MNHNS and CDR2 as SASEGT. The V and J ends lost 5 bases and 4 bases, in that order; junction bases with no gene match: 10. Here the CDR3 reads CASSYVNRGFTEAFF. The CDR3 coding sequence is TGTGCCAGCAGTTACGTAAACAGGGGATTCACTGAAGCTTTCTTT.

The chain recombines TRBV7-2 with TRBJ2-2; 11 positions agree with TRBD2. The J segment lost 5 bases and the V segment lost 3 bases, leaving 11 bases of the junction unmatched. The CDR3 is 18 residues long. CDR1 and CDR2 (germline): SGHTA, FQGNSA. CDR3 residues: CASSLRLAGIKMTGELFF. The CDR3 DNA is TGTGCCAGCAGCTTGAGACTAGCGGGAATAAAAATGACCGGGGAGCTGTTTTTT. The entire variable domain, with the rest obtained from reference TRBV7-2 and TRBJ2-2, is as follows: GAGVSQSPSNKVTEKGKDVELRCDPISGHTALYWYRQSLGQGLEFLIYFQGNSAPDKSGLPSDRFSAERTGGSVSTLTIQRTQQEDSAVYLCASSLRLAGIKMTGELFFGEGSRLTVL.

At least ten counts were recorded for this clonotype. This rearrangement joins TRBV6-6 to TRBJ1-1, with D possibly matching TRBD1 (5 bases). Germline loops: CDR1 MNHNY, CDR2 SVGAGI (reference sequence). V lost 2 bases to trimming and J lost 4 bases, with 14 bases between them. There are 15 residues in the CDR3. The CDR3 spells CASSYKTVVATEAFF. The CDR3 DNA reads TGTGCCAGCAGTTACAAGACAGTAGTTGCCACTGAAGCTTTCTTT.

This clonotype was counted ten times or more. The chain uses TRBV15 and TRBJ2-5, with D uncertain. Germline V lookup: CDR1 LNHNV, CDR2 YYDKDF (reference sequence). There are 16 residues in the CDR3. V gave up 0 bases and J gave up 0 bases, with 11 bases separating them. The CDR3 here is CATSRDRDIYQETQYF. The CDR3 bases are TGTGCCACCAGCAGAGATCGAGACATCTACCAAGAGACCCAGTACTTC.

The rearrangement uses TRBV7-9 and TRBJ2-7; weak D call: TRBD1 (5 bases). Germline V gene sequence: CDR1 SEHNR, CDR2 FQNEAQ (reference sequence). V was cut by 8 bases and J by 6 bases, with 17 bases left in between. The CDR3 extends over 13 amino acids. Here the CDR3 DNA reads TGTGCCAGCTGTTTTACAGGCAAGTCCGAGCAGTACTTC. Amino acids: CASCFTGKSEQYF.

The genes are TRBV2 and TRBJ2-7; 12 bases fit TRBD2. The J call may be faulty, since TRBJ2-1 better matches the DNA end. Germline V gives CDR1 SNHLY, CDR2 FYNNEI. The CDR3 spans 15 residues. CDR3 DNA sequence: TGTGCCAGCAGTAAGACTAGCGGGAGAAACAATGAGCAGTTCTTC. Residues: CASSKTSGRNNEQFF.

The genes are TRBV11-2 and TRBJ2-5, with D unresolved. Germline V CDR1 and CDR2: SGHAT, FQNNGV. V was pared by 6 bases and J by 5 bases, with 7 bases between. The CDR3 contains 11 residues. The CDR3 here is CASRRRETQYF. CDR3 nucleotide sequence: TGTGCCAGCAGGCGGCGGGAGACCCAGTACTTC.

In its sample, this clonotype was seen a few times. The chain couples TRBV7-9 to TRBJ2-7, with 13 positions matching TRBD2. The J call may be incorrect, as the DNA end agrees better with TRBJ2-1. CDR1 and CDR2 from the germline V gene are SEHNR and FQNEAQ (reference sequence). The CDR3 is 15 residues long. The CDR3: CASSPTSGRVNEQFF. CDR3 DNA: TGTGCCAGCAGCCCTACTAGCGGGAGGGTCAATGAGCAGTTCTTC.

The V call is TRBV20-1, the J call TRBJ1-5, with D possibly being TRBD1 (5 bases). With the DNA end fitting TRBJ2-3 better, the J assignment may be wrong. There are 13 residues in the CDR3. The V gene's germline CDR1 is DFQATT and CDR2 SNEGSKA (reference sequence). The CDR3 loop is CSAFLDTIDTQYF. The CDR3 DNA follows: TGCAGTGCATTCCTGGACACCATAGATACGCAGTATTTT.